This T cell receptor (beta chain) was found in a study of identical twins' blood T cells. Study-wide results and limits: Shared environment remains a possible cause of twin similarity.

This clonotype has a handful of counts. Antigen unknown. Six healthy women, forming three identical twin pairs, donated samples. MiXCR was run by TCRdb on the 5' RACE reads, yielding one entry per CDR3 protein. The top ten clones hold 5.5% to 6.5% of a sample with 350,000 to 400,000 distinct CDR3 sequences, about 28% of them seen once. Source material: PBMCs. This receptor was obtained from a woman between 18 and 55 years old in good health.

The CDR3 nucleotides are TGTGCCAGCAGGCCGGACAGGGGAGGTACTGAAGCTTTCTTT. It codes for CASRPDRGGTEAFF. The chain recombines TRBV7-9 with TRBJ1-1; 9 positions match TRBD1. The V segment lost 6 bases and the J segment 5 bases; nucleotides outside the gene matches: 7. Germline V gene sequence: CDR1 SEHNR, CDR2 FQNEAQ (reference sequence). This CDR3 is built from 14 residues. Based on the CDR3 plus reference TRBV7-9 and TRBJ1-1, the full variable domain is DTGVSQNPRHKITKRGQNVTFRCDPISEHNRLYWYRQTLGQGPEFLTYFQNEAQLEKSRLLSDRFSAERPKGSFSTLEIQRTEQGDSAMYLCASRPDRGGTEAFFGQGTRLTVV.